This T cell receptor (beta chain) was retrieved from a study of CD8+ T cells in alopecia areata (dated by TCRdb to between 2018 and 2020). With regard to the full study: Treated patients were enrolled in an open-label pilot trial of oral tofacitinib, 5 to 10 mg twice daily, for moderate-to-severe alopecia areata. The RNA source kit depended on sample type: the PAXgene miRNA kit for fixed scalp, the miRNeasy kit for PBMCs, and the RNeasy kit for mouse skin. TCRbeta CDR3 regions were amplified by immunoSEQ multiplex PCR with 35 Vbeta forward and 13 Jbeta reverse primers. To study T cell clonal expansion in alopecia areata, the researchers applied high-throughput TCRbeta sequencing to both the C3H/HeJ mouse model and human patients. The SALT score, which quantifies the percentage of affected scalp surface area, was used to measure disease severity in treated patients. Scalp clonality was compared among normal scalp (n=4), patchy alopecia areata scalp (n=8), and alopecia totalis/universalis scalp (n=8). Tofacitinib was administered for 6 to 18 months, and 6 months of follow-up off drug were then conducted to assess delayed response and recurrence. Scalp tissue and sorted CD4+ and CD8+ peripheral blood T cells from patchy and totalis/universalis alopecia areata patients and from healthy controls were covered by human TCRbeta sequencing. Biopsies were taken from tofacitinib-treated patients at baseline and at 4 and 24 weeks of treatment, and a later scalp biopsy was taken in several of the tofacitinib-treated patients. Study-wide conclusions, independent of this receptor: Unlike mouse skin, where gammadelta T cells dominate, normal human skin contains resident alphabeta T cells that get sequenced too, which complicates analysis of the scalp TCR repertoire. Compared with mice, TCR sequences shared between patients were less clear, possibly partly because of HLA diversity across the patient population. During tofacitinib treatment, many expanded lesional clones remained in scalp and blood, and this persistence may partly explain relapse after treatment is stopped. Tofacitinib significantly decreased scalp clonality and the number of expanded CD8+ clones among the top 100 scalp clones. Because the treated cohort was small and had only one nonresponder, larger studies are needed to examine links between baseline CD8+ expansion and response. Lesional scalp, especially in alopecia totalis/universalis, showed higher clonality and more expanded CD8+ clones than normal scalp, suggesting antigenic drive.

The germline V gene encodes CDR1 SGHVS and CDR2 FQNEAQ. Including cysteine and phenylalanine, the CDR3 has 13 amino acids. Only the CDR3 region is kept as DNA, spanning 39 bases read in frame from base 1. Relative to germline, V is missing 0 bases and J is missing 12 bases, with 5 bases of the junction outside any gene match. The label giving this sample's time point can be read as: around 22 weeks on oral tofacitinib. Reading the label with the study, this specimen's treatment or condition is: oral pan-JAK inhibitor, 5-10 mg twice daily. From alopecia areata patients, peripheral blood was collected along with lesional scalp punch biopsies. After PBMCs were isolated by density centrifugation and stained for CD3, CD4 and CD8, a FACSAria was used to sort CD4+ and CD8+ T cells. The sample holds a few counts of this clone. Its antigen is not yet known. Base qualities were left out, and no much larger clone turns up one base away.

The library was made by the immunoSEQ multiplex PCR assay. For TCR sequencing, RNA was extracted from every sample and reverse transcribed into cDNA to serve as template. SuperScript III was used to make first-strand cDNA, primed with a 2:1 mix of oligo-dT and random hexamers. A synthetic immune receptor repertoire was used to measure amplification bias, and any remaining bias was corrected computationally. On the study's bioinformatics: After raw reads were preprocessed to remove errors, the CDR3 was defined following IMGT conventions as running from the conserved cysteine to phenylalanine. Clonality was computed as 1 minus the Shannon entropy, with the entropy normalized by log2 of the number of productive unique TCRs. Whether scalp clones were CD4 or CD8 was inferred by matching scalp TCRbeta sequences against CD4 and CD8 repertoires sorted from blood. Here the immuneACCESS table is served through TCRdb, limited to in-frame sequences with V and J called. Missing clones are a known gap in these copies; in checked studies unresolved V genes cover under half, and the rest lacks a known reason. V and J calls plus clone size are reproduced from that table; the DNA served to infer D and trimming. This sample has 180,000 or so clones in its table, and 50% to 65% of those were observed once. The ten largest clones represent more than 10% of the sample.

The chain employs TRBV7-8 and TRBJ2-1, with TRBD2 matching 7 junction bases. Sequencing used CD8+ T cells sorted from blood, obtained at week 24, from a patient treated with tofacitinib. The source is a human donor with alopecia areata. The DNA is as follows: TGTGCCAGCAGCTTAGCGCGTACTAGCGCGCAGTTCTTC. Translated, this gives CASSLARTSAQFF. Reference TRBV7-8 and TRBJ2-1 proteins supply the regions before and after the CDR3; the full variable domain is: GAGVSQSPRYKVAKRGQDVALRCDPISGHVSLFWYQQALGQGPEFLTYFQNEAQLDKSGLPSDRFFAERPEGSVSTLKIQRTQQEDSAVYLCASSLARTSAQFFGPGTRLTVL.